The subject of this entry is one TCR beta chain. This table comes from immunoSEQ multiplex PCR, and its TCRdb copy is limited to in-frame clones, with some not included. This table holds more than 140,000 clones, under 95% found once. These data originate in a study of control samples from healthy donors and cancer patients. The ends lost 8 bases at V and 0 bases at J; junction bases unmatched: 3. This CDR3 contains 13 residues. CDR1 MDHEN and CDR2 SYDVKM come from the germline V gene. Sequencing was performed on blood. The genes are TRBV28 and TRBJ1-2, with TRBD1 matching over 7 bases. This clonotype was obtained from a man aged 18 to 30 in good health. CDR3 DNA: TGTGCCAGCGTGACAGGGTCTAACTATGGCTACACCTTC. Protein: CASVTGSNYGYTF.